The 2 T cell receptor beta chains below all came from one sample that was sequenced in a study of identical twins. One entry per CDR3 protein results from TCRdb running MiXCR on the 5' RACE reads. The table includes 1.5 million to 2 million distinct CDR3 sequences, around 29% detected once. Material: cord blood. The receptors derive from a newborn girl in good health.

This chain connects TRBV11-2 to TRBJ2-7, with 11 bases lining up with TRBD2. The germline gives CDR1 SGHAT, CDR2 FQNNGV. The ends lost 6 bases at V and 1 base at J; junction bases unmatched: 11. This CDR3 spans 17 amino acids. The CDR3 protein is CASRRGTSGPISYEQYF. Here the CDR3 DNA reads TGTGCCAGCAGACGGGGGACTAGCGGTCCCATTTCCTACGAGCAGTACTTC.

The CDR3 loop is CASSRKGDGNQPQHF. The CDR3 DNA reads TGTGCCAGCAGCCGTAAGGGGGACGGCAATCAGCCCCAGCATTTT. The chain links TRBV7-2 to TRBJ1-5; tentatively, D is TRBD1 (6 bases). Germline lookup yields CDR1 SGHTA and CDR2 FQGNSA. This CDR3 is built from 15 residues. V lost 5 bases and J 2 bases, leaving 13 bases between the germline ends. Combining the CDR3 with reference TRBV7-2 and TRBJ1-5 gives the whole variable domain GAGVSQSPSNKVTEKGKDVELRCDPISGHTALYWYRQSLGQGLEFLIYFQGNSAPDKSGLPSDRFSAERTGGSVSTLTIQRTQQEDSAVYLCASSRKGDGNQPQHFGDGTRLSIL.